The T cell receptor beta chain described here comes from a study of identifying expanded T cells in peripheral blood. A few counts support this clone. Its antigen is not known. CDR1 is SQVTM, CDR2 ANQGSEA, per germline. This CDR3 spans 13 amino acids. With V trimmed by 6 bases and J by 4 bases, 8 bases remained unmatched. Study-wide findings and caveats: Roughly two-week clone count variance significantly increased as total template count grew. Over approximately two and four weeks, about 15 and 18 clones changed, versus around 1.2 between replicates.

Produced via immunoSEQ multiplex PCR; TCRdb's table is partial and in-frame only. The table records some 65,000 clones, over 75% of them present only once. No infections or other immune events were documented during collection. The sequenced material came from blood. This receptor was identified in a person aged 18 to 75 in good health. The V call is TRBV29-1, the J call TRBJ1-1; TRBD1 matches at 7 bases. The CDR3 coding sequence is TGCAGCGTGGGGGACAGCCGGGTCACTGAAGCTTTCTTT. This sequence encodes CSVGDSRVTEAFF.